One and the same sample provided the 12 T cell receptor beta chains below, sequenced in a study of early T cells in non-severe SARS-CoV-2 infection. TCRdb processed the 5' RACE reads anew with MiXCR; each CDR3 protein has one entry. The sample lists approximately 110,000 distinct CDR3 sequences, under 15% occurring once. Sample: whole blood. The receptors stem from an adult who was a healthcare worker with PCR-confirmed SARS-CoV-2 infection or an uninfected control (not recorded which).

This CDR3 is CASSPRLAGGKDEQFF. CDR3 bases: TGCGCCAGCAGCCCGAGACTAGCGGGGGGGAAGGATGAGCAGTTCTTC. This chain uses TRBV5-1 with TRBJ2-1; 14 bases are shared with TRBD2. V lost 4 bases to trimming and J lost 8 bases; unmatched junction nucleotides: 8. This CDR3 region has 16 residues. Germline V CDR1 and CDR2: SGHRS, YFSETQ.

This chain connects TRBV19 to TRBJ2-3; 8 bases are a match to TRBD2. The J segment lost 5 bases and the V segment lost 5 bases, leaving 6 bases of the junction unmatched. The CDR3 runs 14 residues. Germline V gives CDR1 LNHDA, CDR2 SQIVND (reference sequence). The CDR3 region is CASSPGGARDTQYF. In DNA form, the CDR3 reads TGTGCCAGTAGTCCCGGGGGGGCCAGAGATACGCAGTATTTT.

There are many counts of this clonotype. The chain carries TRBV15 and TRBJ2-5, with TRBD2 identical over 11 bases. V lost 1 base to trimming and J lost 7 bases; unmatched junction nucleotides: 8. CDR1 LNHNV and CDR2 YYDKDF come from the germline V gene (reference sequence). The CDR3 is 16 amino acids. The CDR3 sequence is CATSRAIAGGMVTQYF. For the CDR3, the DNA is TGTGCCACCAGCAGAGCTATAGCGGGGGGGATGGTGACCCAGTACTTC.

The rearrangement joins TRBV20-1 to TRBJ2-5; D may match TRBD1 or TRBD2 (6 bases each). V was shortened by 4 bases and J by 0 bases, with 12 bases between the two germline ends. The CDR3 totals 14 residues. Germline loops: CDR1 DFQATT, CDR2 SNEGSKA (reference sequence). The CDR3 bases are TGCAGTGCTAATAGGGGGGACCACCAAGAGACCCAGTACTTC. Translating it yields CSANRGDHQETQYF.

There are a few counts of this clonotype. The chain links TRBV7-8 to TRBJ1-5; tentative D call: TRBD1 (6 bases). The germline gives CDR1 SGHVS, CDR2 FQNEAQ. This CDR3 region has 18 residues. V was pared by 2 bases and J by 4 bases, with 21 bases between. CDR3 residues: CASSLFLGASSANQPQHF. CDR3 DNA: TGTGCCAGCAGCTTATTCTTGGGGGCCTCGTCGGCTAATCAGCCCCAGCATTTT.

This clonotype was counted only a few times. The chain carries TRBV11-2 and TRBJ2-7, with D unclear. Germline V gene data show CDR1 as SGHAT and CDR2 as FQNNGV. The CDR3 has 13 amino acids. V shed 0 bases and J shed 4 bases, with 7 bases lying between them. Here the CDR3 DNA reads TGTGCCAGCAGCTTAGAGAGGTATTACGAGCAGTACTTC. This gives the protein CASSLERYYEQYF.

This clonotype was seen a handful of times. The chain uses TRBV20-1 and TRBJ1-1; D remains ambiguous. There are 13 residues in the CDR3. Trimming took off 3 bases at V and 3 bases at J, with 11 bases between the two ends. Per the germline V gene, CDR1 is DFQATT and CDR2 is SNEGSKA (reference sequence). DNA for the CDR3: TGCAGTGCTAGTCCTTTCCGGGACACTGAAGCTTTCTTT. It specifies CSASPFRDTEAFF.

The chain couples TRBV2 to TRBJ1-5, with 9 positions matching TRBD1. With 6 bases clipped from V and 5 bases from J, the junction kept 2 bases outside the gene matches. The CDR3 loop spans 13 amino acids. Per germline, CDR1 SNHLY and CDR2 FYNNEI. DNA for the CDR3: TGTGCCAGCAGAGGGACAGGGTATCAGCCCCAGCATTTT. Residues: CASRGTGYQPQHF. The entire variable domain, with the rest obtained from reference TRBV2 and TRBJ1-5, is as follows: EPEVTQTPSHQVTQMGQEVILRCVPISNHLYFYWYRQILGQKVEFLVSFYNNEISEKSEIFDDQFSVERPDGSNFTLKIRSTKLEDSAMYFCASRGTGYQPQHFGDGTRLSIL.

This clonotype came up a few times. Here the CDR3 reads CASSQGLGSEQYF. The CDR3 DNA reads as TGTGCCAGCAGTCAGGGGTTAGGGAGCGAGCAGTACTTC. This chain joins TRBV12-3 or TRBV12-4 and TRBJ2-7; D perhaps matches TRBD1 (6 bases). V lost 5 bases and J 6 bases, leaving 14 bases between the germline ends. This CDR3 has 13 residues.

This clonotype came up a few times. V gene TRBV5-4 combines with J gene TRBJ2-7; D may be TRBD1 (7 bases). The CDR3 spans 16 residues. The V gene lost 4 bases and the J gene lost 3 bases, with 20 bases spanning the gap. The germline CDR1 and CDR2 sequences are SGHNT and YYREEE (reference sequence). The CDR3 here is CASSPSGGSSDYEQYF. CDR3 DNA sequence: TGTGCCAGCAGCCCTTCAGGGGGGTCAAGCGACTACGAGCAGTACTTC.

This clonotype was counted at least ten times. The CDR3 sequence is CSARRTADYEQYF. The DNA of the CDR3 is TGCAGTGCTAGACGGACAGCGGACTACGAGCAGTACTTC. J is TRBJ2-7 and V is TRBV20-1; perhaps TRBD1 as D (6 bases). The germline V gene has CDR1 DFQATT and CDR2 SNEGSKA (reference sequence). The CDR3 spans 13 residues. The V end was cut by 2 bases, the J end by 3 bases, with 11 bases between.

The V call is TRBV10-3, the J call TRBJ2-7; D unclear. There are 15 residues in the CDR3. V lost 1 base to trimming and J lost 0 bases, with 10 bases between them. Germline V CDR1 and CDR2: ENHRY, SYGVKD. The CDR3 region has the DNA TGTGCCATCAGTGAGTGGACCGGCGGCTCCTACGAGCAGTACTTC. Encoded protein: CAISEWTGGSYEQYF.